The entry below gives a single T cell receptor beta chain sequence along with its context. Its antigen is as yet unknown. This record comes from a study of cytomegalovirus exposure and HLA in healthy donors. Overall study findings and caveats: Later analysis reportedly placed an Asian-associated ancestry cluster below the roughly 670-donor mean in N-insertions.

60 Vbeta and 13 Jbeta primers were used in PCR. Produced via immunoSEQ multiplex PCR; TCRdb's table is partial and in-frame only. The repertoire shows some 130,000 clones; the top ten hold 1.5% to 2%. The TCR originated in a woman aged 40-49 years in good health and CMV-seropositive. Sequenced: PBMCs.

CDR3 protein: CSVGEQGRGNQPQHF. The CDR3 DNA reads as TGCAGCGTTGGAGAACAGGGTAGGGGCAATCAGCCCCAGCATTTT. V gene TRBV29-1 combines with J gene TRBJ1-5; D is possibly TRBD1 (6 bases). CDR1 is SQVTM and CDR2 is ANQGSEA in the germline V gene. The CDR3 length is 15 residues. Trimming pared 4 bases from V and 2 bases from J, leaving 15 bases between.